This T cell receptor beta chain was identified in a study of control samples from healthy donors and cancer patients. Only in-frame clones appear in the TCRdb table, and some are missing; sequencing was by immunoSEQ multiplex PCR. The data show around 170,000 clones, 90% seen once. V lost 5 bases, J lost 7 bases, and 12 bases lay in between. Germline CDR1 reads MDHEN; CDR2 reads SYDVKM. The CDR3 has 12 amino acids. The chain recombines TRBV28 with TRBJ2-7; D ambiguous. The material sequenced was blood. The TCR sequence derives from a woman aged 50 to 60 in good health. Written as DNA, the CDR3 is TGTGCCAGCAGTGGTTCGGTGAAGGAGCAGTACTTC. Protein product: CASSGSVKEQYF.